Sequencing of this T cell receptor (beta chain) was carried out in a study of cytomegalovirus exposure and HLA in healthy donors. Study outcomes and limitations: Later analysis identified a missense DCLRE1C variant that was linked to TCR beta V- and J-gene trimming. TCR sequences were mostly rare, though some public TCRs occurred in many donors. By a later analysis, the bulk of CMV-associated TCR beta chains appeared HLA-restricted.

This CDR3 has 14 amino acids. From germline, CDR1 is MNHNS and CDR2 SASEGT. The junction had 5 bases not matched to a gene; V was cut back by 2 bases and J by 7 bases. Healthy individuals who donated bone marrow served as the donors. With respect to this clone: Its matching antigen is unknown.

Amplification used 60 Vbeta primers and 13 Jbeta primers. Assay used: immunoSEQ multiplex PCR; TCRdb lists only in-frame clones, some missing. The sample lists about 70,000 clones, 65% to 70% occurring once. The sequence derives from a woman in her 30s in good health and CMV-seronegative. The sample taken for sequencing was PBMCs. The chain is built from TRBV6-1 and TRBJ1-2, with 9 bases lining up with TRBD1. In DNA, the CDR3 is TGTGCCAGCAGTGAACACAGGGGGCAGGGTGGCTACACCTTC. As protein: CASSEHRGQGGYTF.